What follows describes a single T cell receptor (beta chain). Produced via immunoSEQ multiplex PCR; TCRdb's table is partial and in-frame only. Of 150,000 or so clones listed, roughly 83% are singletons. This sample is part of a study of blood T cell repertoires in COVID-19. Background on the study: Material from acute and convalescent COVID-19 was sourced from the United States, Italy and Spain. PBMCs, B-cell-depleted T cells, or T cells provided the cDNA or gDNA that made up the material.

Recruited during active infection, patients (from Seattle) were subsequently followed longitudinally. This clonotype was sampled from a woman in her seventies with COVID-19, enrolled during active disease. Sequenced material: peripheral blood.

CDR3 in amino acids: CASSRDGTGANEQFF. DNA of the CDR3: TGTGCCAGCAGCCGTGATGGGACAGGGGCAAATGAGCAGTTCTTC. The chain recombines TRBV7-6 with TRBJ2-1; TRBD1 matches 10 bases. Germline lookup yields CDR1 SGHVS and CDR2 FNYEAQ. The CDR3 is 15 residues long. V shed 5 bases, J shed 7 bases, and the junction held 8 bases outside the gene matches.